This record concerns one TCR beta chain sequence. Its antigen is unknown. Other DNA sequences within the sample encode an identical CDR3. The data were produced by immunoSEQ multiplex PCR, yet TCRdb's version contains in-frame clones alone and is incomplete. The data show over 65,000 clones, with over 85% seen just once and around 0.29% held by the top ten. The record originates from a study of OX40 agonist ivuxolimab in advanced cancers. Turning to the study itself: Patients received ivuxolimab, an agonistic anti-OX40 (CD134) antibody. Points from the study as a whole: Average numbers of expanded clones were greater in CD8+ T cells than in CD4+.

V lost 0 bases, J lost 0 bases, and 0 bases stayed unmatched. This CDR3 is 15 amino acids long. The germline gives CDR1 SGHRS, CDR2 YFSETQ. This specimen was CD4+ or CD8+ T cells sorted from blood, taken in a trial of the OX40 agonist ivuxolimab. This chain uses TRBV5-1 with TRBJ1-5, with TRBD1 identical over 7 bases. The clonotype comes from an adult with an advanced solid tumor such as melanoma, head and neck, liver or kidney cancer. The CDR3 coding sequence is TGCGCCAGCAGCTTGGGGGACAGTAGCAATCAGCCCCAGCATTTT. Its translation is CASSLGDSSNQPQHF.